This T cell receptor beta chain was captured by sequencing in a study of type 1 and type 2 diabetes patients (dated by TCRdb to 2016 to 2017). With regard to the full study: Eight to ten type 1 diabetes patients, four type 2 diabetes patients and about 6 nondiabetic controls were recruited in China to form the cohort. Throughout the study, CD4 or CD8 MicroBeads on MACS columns were used to positively select CD4+ and CD8+ T cells from PBMCs. Altogether, approximately 19 million paired-end reads were produced across the whole study. TCRbeta repertoires were profiled by high-throughput sequencing in the study to compare type 1 diabetes, type 2 diabetes and nondiabetic individuals. Type 2 diabetes patients served as a disease comparison group for the type 1 diabetes patients. When roughly 20-cycle amplification was compared with 25-cycle amplification, V gene usage looked similar, suggesting that primer efficiencies were similar and PCR bias was random. Paired-end sequencing of TCRbeta libraries was performed on Illumina HiSeq 2000 or MiSeq instruments.

Points on this clonotype: No cognate antigen has been identified for it. Base qualities are not provided; no much larger clone lies one nucleotide away.

Sequencing took place on an Illumina MiSeq. TCRbeta CDR3 amplification used genomic DNA from the sorted T cell subsets as template. The TCRbeta CDR3 region was amplified by multiplex PCR using 30 forward and 13 reverse primers. PCR products were purified with AMPure XP beads, then indices and adaptors were added in a second approximately 27-cycle PCR. Before sequencing, the libraries were purified from gel with the QIAquick Gel Extraction Kit. In the paper's pipeline: Paired-end reads were merged with FLASH and aligned to IMGT V, D and J germline references using IgBLAST. Reads with below 70% alignment identity to germline references were discarded, and around 11,000,000 reads were retained study-wide. CDR3 boundaries, reading frame and productivity were assigned according to IMGT definitions. Highly-expanded clones were defined as clones making up 1% or more of reads, and normalized Shannon entropy was used to measure diversity. Unpaired two-tailed t-tests were used to test for differences in Shannon entropy between groups. The public reads were reanalyzed by TCRdb: fastp trimming at Q25, MiXCR alignment, in-frame beta chains only. Duplicate CDR3 protein sequences are folded into a single record with the most common DNA and genes. The V and J calls shown here were made by TCRdb, not taken from the authors' results. The sample table holds more than 250,000 distinct CDR3 sequences, of which roughly 48% were seen once. The biggest ten clones account for about an eighth of the sample.

Broader findings and caveats from the paper: Since just a limited number of T2D and control samples were sequenced, some T1D-only HECs might also appear in more T2D or control samples. Age and gender were not matched between study groups, possibly biasing interpretation. Type 2 diabetes and control samples had highly correlated V and J gene usage patterns, with an average between-sample correlation of approximately 0.97. Few highly-expanded CD4+ clones, median one, were found in type 2 diabetes patients, accounting for a median around 4.1% of reads. In both CD4+ and CD8+ T cells, type 2 diabetes repertoires were highly diverse and significantly more diverse than type 1 diabetes repertoires.

Standard classification criteria for type 1 or type 2 diabetes were met by all diabetic patients, and glucose and C-peptide were assessed by WHO-recommended methods. Exclusion applied to any donor with other autoimmune diseases or infections within the previous four weeks. Roughly 9.5 milliliters of peripheral blood were collected from each participant. PBMCs were isolated with LymphoPrep density separation. Unmatched junction bases come to 9, with V trimmed by 5 bases and J by 6 bases. The germline V gene provides CDR1 MDHEN and CDR2 SYDVKM. From the cysteine through the phenylalanine, the CDR3 covers 14 amino acids. Only CDR3 DNA remains: 42 bases, in frame from the first base.

The rearrangement joined TRBV28 to TRBJ1-2; 7 central nucleotides agree with TRBD1. The sequenced sample consisted of peripheral blood mononuclear cells (PBMCs). The TCR comes from a man aged 18 to 35 with type 2 diabetes. The CDR3 here reads CASSPGYRGNGYTF. At the DNA level, the sequence is TGTGCCAGCAGTCCTGGATACAGGGGTAATGGCTACACCTTC.